This T cell receptor beta chain was sequenced in a study of Tregs in tolerant kidney transplant recipients. Study overall: Related graft donors supplied nonmyeloablative bone marrow transplants, and mixed chimerism was transient. Study observations and caveats: This study did not directly address biological reproducibility.

Thawed PBMCs were FACS-sorted into unstimulated CD4+CD25+CD127- regulatory T cells, CD4+CD25- non-regulatory cells, CD4 and CD8 cells. Using immunoSEQ multiplex PCR, the repertoire was profiled, and TCRdb retains in-frame clones only, with some absent. The table lists around 78,000 clones, approximately 89% of them singletons, with about 0.3% in the top ten. A remark on this clone: The antigen is not known.

The CDR3 spans 16 residues. Germline V gives CDR1 SGDLS, CDR2 YYNGEE. Losses at the gene ends were 0 bases for V and 0 bases for J; bases not matched to a gene: 4. The chain carries TRBV9 and TRBJ2-3, with 7 bases matching TRBD2. This clonotype was sampled from a human donor who received a combined kidney and bone marrow transplant. The sequencing here drew on Tregs from blood, taken before the transplant. This chain's CDR3 is CASSVGLAVSTDTQYF. CDR3 sequence (DNA): TGTGCCAGCAGCGTAGGGCTAGCGGTGAGCACAGATACGCAGTATTTT.